This TCR beta chain was profiled in a study of blood T cell repertoires in COVID-19. The germline V gene encodes CDR1 LNHDA and CDR2 SQIVND (reference sequence). V was pared by 3 bases and J by 3 bases, with 4 bases of the junction left unmatched. The CDR3 is 15 residues long. The table came from immunoSEQ multiplex PCR; TCRdb's copy has only in-frame clones and leaves some out. The table shows about 140,000 clones, with roughly 88% occurring only once. Sequencing was done on a sample of peripheral blood. This rearrangement joins TRBV19 to TRBJ1-3, with TRBD1 matching 8 bases. This sequence was found in a man in his 70s with acute or convalescent COVID-19. CDR3: CASSIQTGVGNTIYF. CDR3 sequence (DNA): TGTGCCAGTAGTATCCAGACAGGGGTTGGAAACACCATATATTTT. Together with reference TRBV19 and TRBJ1-3, the CDR3 gives the full variable domain: DGGITQSPKYLFRKEGQNVTLSCEQNLNHDAMYWYRQDPGQGLRLIYYSQIVNDFQKGDIAEGYSVSREKKESFPLTVTSAQKNPTAFYLCASSIQTGVGNTIYFGEGSWLTVV.